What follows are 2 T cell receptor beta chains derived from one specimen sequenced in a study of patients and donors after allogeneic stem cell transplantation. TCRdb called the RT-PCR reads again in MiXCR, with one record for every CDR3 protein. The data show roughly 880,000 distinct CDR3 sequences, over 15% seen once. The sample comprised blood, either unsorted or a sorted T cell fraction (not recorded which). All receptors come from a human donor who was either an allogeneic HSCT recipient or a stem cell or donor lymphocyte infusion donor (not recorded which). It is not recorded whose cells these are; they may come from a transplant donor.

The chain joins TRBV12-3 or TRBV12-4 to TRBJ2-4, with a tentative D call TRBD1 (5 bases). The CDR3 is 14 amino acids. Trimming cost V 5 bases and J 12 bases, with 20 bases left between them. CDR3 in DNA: TGTGCCAGCAGTCCCAAGGGGTCGAGTATTGATCAGTACTTC. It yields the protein CASSPKGSSIDQYF.

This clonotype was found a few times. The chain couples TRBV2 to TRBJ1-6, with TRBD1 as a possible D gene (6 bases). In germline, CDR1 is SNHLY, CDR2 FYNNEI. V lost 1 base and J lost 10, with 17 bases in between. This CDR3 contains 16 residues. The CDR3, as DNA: TGTGCCAGCAGTGAAGGGACCAGGGGACAAGGCTCACCCCTCCACTTT. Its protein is CASSEGTRGQGSPLHF.